What follows are 10 T cell receptor beta chains derived from one specimen sequenced in a study of T-cell memory formation after mild COVID-19 (dated by TCRdb to the early 2020s). Library construction relied on 5' RACE. TCRdb lists the instrument as Illumina NovaSeq 6000. Using fastp trimming at Q25 and MiXCR clonotype assembly, TCRdb reanalyzed the public sequencing data and kept in-frame beta chains. Entries that share a CDR3 protein sequence are merged under the most common genes and DNA. The sample yields 350,000 or so distinct CDR3 sequences; roughly 19% were counted once. Roughly a fifth of the sample is held by the ten biggest clonotypes. The sample comprised PBMCs or a T cell subset sorted from them (not recorded which). The receptors come from a man aged 18-30 years who had mild COVID-19 (a few samples of this study predate the infection). The sample titles of this study are shuffled in the database, so cell type and time point are left out; the donor was told from shared clones.

This clonotype was found a few times. The rearrangement joins TRBV7-8 to TRBJ1-4, with unresolved D. CDR1 SGHVS and CDR2 FQNEAQ come from the germline V gene. V lost 0 bases and J lost 4, with 9 bases in between. The CDR3 has 15 amino acids. In DNA form, the CDR3 reads TGTGCCAGCAGCTTAGCGCACAGTATTAATGAAAAACTGTTTTTT. Its translation: CASSLAHSINEKLFF.

The rearrangement uses TRBV10-3 and TRBJ2-7; 8 nucleotides align to TRBD1. The CDR3 spans 14 residues. CDR1 and CDR2 (germline): ENHRY, SYGVKD. V shed 6 bases, J shed 1 base, and the junction held 5 bases outside the gene matches. The CDR3 here is CAISQGANSYEQYF. In nucleotides, the CDR3 is TGTGCCATCAGCCAGGGGGCCAATTCCTACGAGCAGTACTTC.

This clonotype has a handful of counts. The chain links TRBV3-1 to TRBJ2-7; 7 bases line up with TRBD2. Germline values: CDR1 LGHDT, CDR2 YNNKEL (reference sequence). The CDR3 is 16 residues long. Trimming cost V 0 bases and J 2 bases; bases outside gene matches: 7. The CDR3 bases are TGTGCCAGCAGCCAAGACACGGGGGGTCTCACCTACGAGCAGTACTTC. Its protein is CASSQDTGGLTYEQYF.

The chain has TRBV7-2 and TRBJ2-5; the match to TRBD2 covers 7 bases. Germline loops: CDR1 SGHTA, CDR2 FQGNSA. V trimming: 5 bases; J trimming: 9 bases; junction bases outside the gene matches: 12. The CDR3 has 14 residues. The CDR3 sequence: CASSQPWGGLAQYF. CDR3 nucleotide sequence: TGTGCCAGCAGCCAGCCGTGGGGGGGGTTGGCCCAGTACTTC.

This clonotype was seen at least ten times. The J gene is TRBJ2-3, the V gene TRBV7-8; no clear D. The CDR3 is made up of 12 amino acids. The germline V gene encodes CDR1 SGHVS and CDR2 FQNEAQ. The V end was cut by 5 bases, the J end by 6 bases, with 9 bases between. CDR3 DNA: TGTGCCAGCAGCAGCCAGGAGGATACGCAGTATTTT. Protein product: CASSSQEDTQYF.

The V and J genes are TRBV7-3 and TRBJ2-3; 7 bases match TRBD2. V gave up 2 bases and J gave up 5 bases; unmatched junction bases: 4. The germline gives CDR1 SGHTA, CDR2 FQGTGA. The CDR3 has 14 amino acids. CDR3 region: CASSLDWGGDTQYF. The DNA for the CDR3 is TGTGCCAGCAGCTTAGACTGGGGGGGAGATACGCAGTATTTT.

This clonotype was recorded a few times. The chain joins TRBV5-1 to TRBJ2-1; 9 bases map to TRBD1. The CDR3 sequence is 14 residues long. CDR1 and CDR2 from the germline V gene are SGHRS and YFSETQ. With 5 bases clipped from V and 5 bases from J, the junction kept 5 bases outside the gene matches. The CDR3 DNA reads TGCGCCAGCAGACCGGGGACAGGGAACAATGAGCAGTTCTTC. It translates to CASRPGTGNNEQFF.

The V call is TRBV6-2 or TRBV6-3, the J call TRBJ2-7; TRBD1 agrees at 8 bases. The CDR3 covers 13 residues. CDR1 and CDR2 from the germline V gene are MNHEY and SVGEGT. After removal of 6 bases from V and 7 bases from J, the junction contained 8 bases not matched to a gene. The CDR3 region has the DNA TGTGCCAGCAGAAAACAGGGGGGTATGGAGCAGTACGTC. This codes for CASRKQGGMEQYV.

As concerns this clonotype: At one end, the junction sequence differs from germline, possibly due to a read error. V gene TRBV5-1 combines with J gene TRBJ1-1, with 10 bases identical to TRBD1. CDR3 length: 14 residues. Germline V lookup: CDR1 SGHRS, CDR2 YFSETQ. The CDR3 nucleotides are TGCGCCAGCAGTTTGGGACAGGGGAGGCCTGAAGCTTTCTTT. This encodes CASSLGQGRPEAFF.

This clonotype was picked up a small number of times. This chain links TRBV10-3 with TRBJ2-7, with TRBD1 matching over 7 bases. The V gene's germline CDR1 is ENHRY and CDR2 SYGVKD. With V trimmed by 5 bases and J by 6 bases, 1 base remained unmatched. The CDR3 loop spans 11 amino acids. For the CDR3, the DNA is TGTGCCATCAGTTCAGGGGGCGAGCAGTACTTC. It translates to CAISSGGEQYF.